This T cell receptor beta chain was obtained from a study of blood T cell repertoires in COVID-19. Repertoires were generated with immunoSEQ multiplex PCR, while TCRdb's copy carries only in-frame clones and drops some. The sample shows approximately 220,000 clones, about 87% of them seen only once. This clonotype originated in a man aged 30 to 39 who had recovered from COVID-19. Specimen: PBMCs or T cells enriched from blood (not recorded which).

For the CDR3, the DNA is TGTGCCAGCAGTCGAAGGTCAGGGAGCAATCAGCCCCAGCATTTT. Translated: CASSRRSGSNQPQHF. The rearrangement joins TRBV6-5 to TRBJ1-5; possibly TRBD1 for D (5 bases). V lost 5 bases and J 1 base, leaving 12 bases between the germline ends. Germline V CDR1 and CDR2: MNHEY, SVGAGI. This CDR3 region has 15 residues.